The present TCR beta chain was sequenced within a study of cytomegalovirus exposure and HLA in healthy donors. The V end was cut by 6 bases, the J end by 9 bases, with 15 bases between. Germline CDR1 and CDR2: SNHLY and FYNNEI. The CDR3 runs to 13 residues. To note about this clone: Its cognate antigen is unknown.

Study outcomes and limitations: Based on reports, TCR beta sequences accurately predicted HLA-A and HLA-B alleles for most subjects. Most TCR sequences were seen very rarely across donors, but some public TCRs occurred in many.

In the PCR, 60 Vbeta and 13 Jbeta primers were used. TCRdb's copy holds only in-frame clones and misses some; the assay was immunoSEQ multiplex PCR. This table holds 200,000 to 250,000 clones, approximately 88% found once. The sequence was obtained from a boy aged 2 to 10 in good health and CMV-seronegative. The source material was PBMCs. The chain recombines TRBV2 with TRBJ1-5, with unresolved D. CDR3: CASRVDTSGPQHF. CDR3 nucleotide sequence: TGTGCCAGCAGGGTAGACACATCCGGGCCCCAGCATTTT.